Below are 8 T cell receptor beta chains sequenced from a single sample in a study of CD4 T cells in relation to SARS-CoV-2 and coronaviruses. Unexposed donor CD4+ T cells date from about 2011-2018, before the COVID-19 pandemic. After about 11 days of culture, CD4+ T cells were isolated. These receptors lack a known antigen. Data came from immunoSEQ multiplex PCR; TCRdb stores just in-frame clones and leaves some out. The repertoire includes approximately 25,000 clones, 73% of them detected once, and roughly 18% sits in the top ten. The source material was CD4+ T cells from PBMCs, cultured in vitro. The receptors come from a human donor in good health.

The CDR3 DNA is TGTGCCAGCAGTGAATCCGTGGCCTCTGGAAACACCATATATTTT. As protein: CASSESVASGNTIYF. The V and J genes are TRBV25-1 and TRBJ1-3; D gene uncertain. Germline-derived CDR1 and CDR2 are MGHDK and SYGVNS. This CDR3 has 15 amino acids. V was cut by 1 base and J by 0 bases, with 7 bases left in between.

J is TRBJ2-7 and V is TRBV3-1 (or the pseudogene TRBV3-2), with TRBD2 matching 9 bases. Germline CDR1 is LGHDT and CDR2 is YNNKEL (reference sequence). The ends lost 4 bases at V and 12 bases at J; junction bases unmatched: 10. The CDR3 loop spans 13 amino acids. CDR3 in amino acids: CASSPLAGLIAYF. The CDR3 DNA reads as TGTGCCAGCAGCCCGCTAGCGGGACTGATCGCGTACTTC.

In DNA form, the CDR3 reads TGTGCCAGCAGCCGAGGCCAGGATGAAACTGAAGCTTTCTTT. Its translation is CASSRGQDETEAFF. This chain links TRBV7-9 with TRBJ1-1; D is unclear. Trimming removed 5 bases at V and 5 bases at J, with 15 bases between. The CDR3 length is 14 residues. The germline CDR1 and CDR2 sequences are SEHNR and FQNEAQ (reference sequence).

This clone was seen a single time. The chain joins TRBV7-9 to TRBJ2-3, with D possibly TRBD1 on 6 matching bases. The germline CDR1 and CDR2 sequences are SEHNR and FQNEAQ (reference sequence). The V and J ends lost 4 bases and 0 bases respectively, with 14 bases between them. This CDR3 is built from 16 residues. This CDR3 is CASSSGHSSSTDTQYF. The CDR3 DNA is TGTGCCAGCAGCTCGGGACACTCCTCTAGCACAGATACGCAGTATTTT.

The rearrangement uses TRBV11-2 and TRBJ2-7, with D perhaps TRBD1 (5 bases). The germline V gene encodes CDR1 SGHAT and CDR2 FQNNGV. Trimming shortened V by 0 bases and J by 13 bases, and 13 bases separated the two germline ends. The CDR3 has 12 residues. CDR3 bases: TGTGCCAGCAGCTTAGATAGGGGCCCGGCATACTTC. The encoded protein is CASSLDRGPAYF. The full variable domain, rest sourced from reference TRBV11-2 and TRBJ2-7, is EAGVAQSPRYKIIEKRQSVAFWCNPISGHATLYWYQQILGQGPKLLIQFQNNGVVDDSQLPKDRFSAERLKGVDSTLKIQPAKLEDSAVYLCASSLDRGPAYFGPGTRLTVT.

In this sample, this clone turned up a few times. V gene TRBV7-3 combines with J gene TRBJ2-3; no definite D call. The germline gives CDR1 SGHTA, CDR2 FQGTGA. V lost 2 bases and J lost 0, with 15 bases in between. The CDR3 runs to 17 residues. The CDR3 here is CASSLSGSASSTDTQYF. In nucleotides, the CDR3 is TGTGCCAGCAGCTTATCGGGTTCGGCCTCTAGCACAGATACGCAGTATTTT.

This clone was seen a handful of times. This chain connects TRBV2 to TRBJ2-1, with 7 bases that match TRBD1. CDR1 and CDR2 (germline): SNHLY, FYNNEI. J gave up 0 bases and V 3 bases, and 5 bases lay outside the gene matches. CDR3 size: 16 residues. CDR3 nucleotides: TGTGCCAGCAGTGAGGCCAGGGGGAGCTCCTACAATGAGCAGTTCTTC. Its translation is CASSEARGSSYNEQFF.

This chain uses TRBV2 with TRBJ2-2; TRBD2 agrees at 12 bases. The V and J ends lost 7 bases and 7 bases, in that order; junction bases with no gene match: 7. The germline CDR1 and CDR2 sequences are SNHLY and FYNNEI. CDR3 length: 15 residues. CDR3 protein: CASKPTSGRVGELFF. The CDR3 DNA reads TGTGCCAGCAAACCGACTAGCGGGAGAGTCGGGGAGCTGTTTTTT.